The present T cell receptor (beta chain) was sequenced within a study of T cell clonality in common variable immunodeficiency (dated by TCRdb to the mid-2010s). The full study reports these points: According to the authors, finding the cause of the higher clonality in CVID would require sequencing the repertoires of T cell subpopulations. Differences among patients in the CVID cohort limited the correlations between repertoire features and clinical complications. Fewer deletions and N-nucleotide insertions were reportedly observed in CVID TCRbeta sequences, and highly modified clones with 13 or more V deletions were reportedly absent from CVID TCRbeta sequences. Despite equal DNA input, controls averaged around 82,000 unique sequences per sample versus around 30,000 in CVID samples. Increased TCRbeta clonality was found in CVID subjects compared with healthy controls (t-test p = 0.018), with the increase being most characteristic of about a third of subjects. CVID subjects shared fewer TCRbeta clones with each other than healthy controls did (p < 0.0001).

CVID samples and control samples contributed equivalent amounts of genomic DNA as sequencing input. For every sample, a 60 bp segment covering the rearranged TCRbeta CDR3 region was amplified and then sequenced. The immunoSEQ assay, a bias-corrected multiplex PCR combined with high-throughput sequencing, was used for TCRbeta amplification. Processing in the source paper ran as follows. Every unique nucleotide sequence counted as a clone and was annotated with V, D and J genes, copy number and frequency. Sequences were labeled productive if in frame, and non-productive if out of frame or containing stop codons. Clonality was calculated from Shannon's entropy as previously described. The predicted amino acid sequences of productive clones were used to derive mean CDR3 Kyte-Doolittle hydropathy. Using the R hclust function, scaled V gene usage was clustered hierarchically with Manhattan distance and complete linkage. Clone sharing by CDR3 amino acid sequence was assessed by resampling 12 repertoires per group over 100 rounds. The repertoires were screened for some 70 published EBV-specific TCRbeta sequences and around 250 published CMV-specific TCRbeta sequences. A couple of CVID samples yielding fewer than 10,000 sequences were excluded from analysis, leaving approximately 40 CVID repertoires. Entries here come from immuneACCESS through TCRdb and include only in-frame sequences with V and J called. Some clones fail to appear in such tables; in the studies checked, an unresolved V gene covers under half of the shortfall, and the cause of the remainder is unknown. That table gives V, J and clone size, and the DNA gave D and trimming. This sample holds more than 65,000 clones in total, without any singletons. The top ten hold around 0.82% of the sample.

Predominantly Caucasian heritage was noted among both the CVID patients and the healthy controls. Heparinized peripheral whole blood samples of 5 to 8 ml were collected from each donor. TCRbeta CDR3 repertoires were sequenced from genomic DNA of adults with common variable immune deficiency (CVID) and healthy adult controls. There were around 22 healthy adult volunteers in the control group (around twelve female and approximately ten male), ranging in age from roughly 20 to 70 years, with a mean age of 34. Diluted blood was subjected to density centrifugation over Hypaque 1077 or Ficoll-Paque for isolation of peripheral blood mononuclear cells. Genomic DNA was obtained from unsorted mononuclear cells through either Qiagen column purification or a centrifugation-based method. Ten or more counts support this clone. Its antigen is currently not known. The read stops 3 residues short of the end of the CDR3; the missing end is completed from the germline J gene.

V and J are truncated by 0 bases and 2 bases respectively, leaving an intervening sequence of 10 bases. Via the germline V gene (reference sequence), CDR1 is DFQATT and CDR2 SNEGSKA. The CDR3, cysteine through phenylalanine, is 14 amino acids long. The CDR3 was read in part: 33 bases, with the frame set at base 1. This sequence was found in a person between 18 and 75 years old in good health. Material: peripheral blood mononuclear cells. The rearranged segments are TRBV20-1 and TRBJ2-5, and perhaps TRBD1 as D gene, on 6 matching bases. The CDR3 protein is CSARDRRGQETQYF. The part of the CDR3 DNA that was read is TGCAGTGCTAGAGATCGCAGGGGACAAGAGACC.